The 32 T cell receptor beta chains below come from one sample, sequenced in a study of blood T cell dynamics during melanoma immunotherapy. Generated by immunoSEQ multiplex PCR, the TCRdb table keeps only in-frame clones and is missing some. The sample has 15,000 to 20,000 clones, more than 85% seen once. Time point described: pre-treatment baseline. The sample in question was blood, obtained from a patient treated with checkpoint blockade. The receptors originated from a human donor with melanoma.

This clone was seen a handful of times. The DNA for the CDR3 is TGTGCCAGCAGCTTTGGGACATCCTACCGCTACACCTTC. Residues: CASSFGTSYRYTF. The chain joins TRBV7-2 to TRBJ1-2; D may be TRBD1 (6 bases). The CDR3 extends over 13 amino acids. V was trimmed by 3 bases and J by 9 bases, leaving 14 bases between them. Germline assignment: CDR1 SGHTA and CDR2 FQGNSA.

The rearrangement joins TRBV28 to TRBJ1-2; D possibly corresponds to TRBD1 (6 bases). This CDR3 contains 15 residues. Per the germline V gene, CDR1 is MDHEN and CDR2 is SYDVKM. V dropped 2 bases and J dropped 4 bases, with 14 bases sitting between them. The CDR3 DNA follows: TGTGCCAGCAGTTTACTGGCAGGGGTAGGCTATGGCTACACCTTC. It yields the protein CASSLLAGVGYGYTF.

This rearrangement joins TRBV6-1 to TRBJ2-5; 8 nucleotides agree with TRBD2. The CDR3 consists of 16 residues. With 0 bases clipped from V and 5 bases from J, the junction kept 8 bases outside the gene matches. Germline V gives CDR1 MNHNS, CDR2 SASEGT. CDR3 DNA: TGTGCCAGCAGTGAAGCGTCGGGGGGGGCCTGGGAGACCCAGTACTTC. Its translation: CASSEASGGAWETQYF.

The rearrangement joins TRBV2 to TRBJ1-3; 8 positions agree with TRBD1. The J segment lost 0 bases and the V segment lost 6 bases, leaving 4 bases of the junction unmatched. CDR1 is SNHLY and CDR2 is FYNNEI in the germline V gene. The CDR3 has 15 residues. The DNA for the CDR3 is TGTGCCAGCAGACTGACAGGGGTCTCTGGAAACACCATATATTTT. It specifies CASRLTGVSGNTIYF.

This rearrangement joins TRBV6-1 to TRBJ1-2, with TRBD1 matching 7 bases. Germline CDR1 MNHNS, CDR2 SASEGT. J lost 0 bases, V lost 5 bases, and 3 bases had no gene match. CDR3 length: 14 residues. This CDR3 is CASSSGTANYGYTF. CDR3 nucleotide sequence: TGTGCCAGCAGTTCCGGGACAGCTAACTATGGCTACACCTTC.

Only one count was recorded for this clone. This chain joins TRBV2 and TRBJ2-3; a possible D gene is TRBD2 (6 bases). This CDR3 region has 16 residues. V lost 7 bases and J 2 bases, leaving 19 bases between the germline ends. Germline V gene data show CDR1 as SNHLY and CDR2 as FYNNEI. DNA for the CDR3: TGTGCCAGCACTGTATATAGCGGACTGCTCACAGATACGCAGTATTTT. Translated: CASTVYSGLLTDTQYF.

Only one count was recorded for this clone. V usage is TRBV7-2 and J usage is TRBJ2-7; D tentatively reads TRBD1 or TRBD2 (5 bases each). In germline, CDR1 is SGHTA, CDR2 FQGNSA. CDR3 length equals 16 residues. V was shortened by 0 bases and J by 7 bases, with 19 bases between the two germline ends. The CDR3: CASSLAGERAPLEQYF. In nucleotides, the CDR3 is TGTGCCAGCAGCTTAGCGGGGGAGAGGGCCCCCCTTGAGCAGTACTTC.

The chain combines TRBV7-2 with TRBJ1-6; 7 nucleotides align to TRBD1. Germline-derived CDR1 and CDR2 are SGHTA and FQGNSA. Germline trimming cut 5 bases from V and 3 bases from J; bases unmatched to any gene: 4. CDR3 length equals 15 residues. This CDR3 is CASSNRDSYNSPLHF. Here the CDR3 DNA reads TGTGCCAGCAGCAACCGGGACAGCTATAATTCACCCCTCCACTTT.

V gene TRBV11-2 combines with J gene TRBJ1-2, with TRBD1 as a possible D gene (5 bases). V was clipped by 1 base and J by 4 bases, with 7 bases between them. Germline values: CDR1 SGHAT, CDR2 FQNNGV. The CDR3 is made up of 13 amino acids. The CDR3 here is CASSLAGFYGYTF. CDR3 bases: TGTGCCAGCAGCTTAGCAGGGTTCTATGGCTACACCTTC.

This chain joins TRBV4-3 and TRBJ2-5; D not resolved. V lost 0 bases and J lost 0, with 5 bases in between. CDR1 is LGHNA and CDR2 is YSLEER in the germline V gene. CDR3 length equals 14 residues. The CDR3 coding sequence is TGCGCCAGCAGCCAAGATCCTTACCAAGAGACCCAGTACTTC. This sequence encodes CASSQDPYQETQYF.

The genes are TRBV18 and TRBJ1-1; D unclear. CDR3 length: 13 residues. V lost 2 bases and J lost 0, with 4 bases in between. Per the germline V gene, CDR1 is KGHSH and CDR2 is LQKENI. CDR3 bases: TGTGCCAGCTCACCAGGTATGAACACTGAAGCTTTCTTT. Protein sequence: CASSPGMNTEAFF.

The rearrangement uses TRBV5-1 and TRBJ1-2; D ambiguous. The germline V gene has CDR1 SGHRS and CDR2 YFSETQ. V was pared by 0 bases and J by 8 bases, with 8 bases between. CDR3 size: 12 residues. The CDR3 protein is CASSLEGHGYTF. The CDR3 DNA reads as TGCGCCAGCAGCTTGGAAGGGCACGGCTACACCTTC.

Here the CDR3 DNA reads TGTGCCAGCAGCCAAGATGGAGGGGAATTGGGCGAGCAGTACTTC. Protein product: CASSQDGGELGEQYF. The rearrangement uses TRBV4-2 and TRBJ2-7, with D perhaps TRBD2 (6 bases). Trimming shortened V by 0 bases and J by 6 bases, and 15 bases separated the two germline ends. Germline V gene data show CDR1 as LGHNA and CDR2 as YNFKEQ. The CDR3 sequence is 15 residues long.

This clone was detected once. The chain combines TRBV29-1 with TRBJ2-2, with TRBD2 as a possible D gene (6 bases). The CDR3 runs to 13 residues. Trimming pared 3 bases from V and 7 bases from J, leaving 12 bases between. Germline V gene lookup returns CDR1 SQVTM and CDR2 ANQGSEA. The CDR3 DNA is TGCAGCGTTGAGTTGGGGGGAATCGGGGAGCTGTTTTTT. Translated: CSVELGGIGELFF.

The rearrangement links TRBV4-1 to TRBJ1-1; D is unresolved. Between the trimmed V and J ends, which lost 6 bases and 0 bases, there was a span of 23 bases. The germline gives CDR1 MGHRA, CDR2 YSYEKL. The CDR3 consists of 18 residues. The CDR3 bases are TGCGCCAGCAGACACTCTTCACTACGGGGTACCGTGAACACTGAAGCTTTCTTT. Its translation is CASRHSSLRGTVNTEAFF.

The chain has TRBV7-3 and TRBJ1-2; 7 positions agree with TRBD1. Germline values: CDR1 SGHTA, CDR2 FQGTGA. The V gene end was trimmed by 1 base and the J gene end by 1 base; junction bases not matched to a gene: 3. CDR3 length: 15 residues. This chain's CDR3 is CASSLRRDSNYGYTF. The CDR3 DNA reads TGTGCCAGCAGCTTAAGACGGGACAGTAACTATGGCTACACCTTC. The full variable domain, rest sourced from reference TRBV7-3 and TRBJ1-2, is GAGVSQTPSNKVTEKGKYVELRCDPISGHTALYWYRQSLGQGPEFLIYFQGTGAADDSGLPNDRFFAVRPEGSVSTLKIQRTERGDSAVYLCASSLRRDSNYGYTFGSGTRLTVV.

V is TRBV6-5 and J is TRBJ2-5; D perhaps matches TRBD2 (6 bases). The germline CDR1 and CDR2 sequences are MNHEY and SVGAGI. V lost 8 bases and J lost 5, with 18 bases in between. This CDR3 has 14 residues. The chain's CDR3 is CASGTGERGETQYF. CDR3 coding DNA: TGTGCCAGCGGAACGGGGGAGAGAGGGGAGACCCAGTACTTC.

The gene calls are TRBV5-1 and TRBJ2-2; D is ambiguous. The germline gives CDR1 SGHRS, CDR2 YFSETQ. V gave up 0 bases and J gave up 6 bases, with 12 bases separating them. CDR3 length: 15 residues. CDR3 DNA sequence: TGCGCCAGCAGCTTGGCCGTGGGGTCGGCCGGGGAGCTGTTTTTT. This codes for CASSLAVGSAGELFF.

This clone has just one count. This sequence joins TRBV30 and TRBJ1-4, with unresolved D. Trimming took 0 bases from V and 4 from J, leaving 9 bases between them. CDR1 is GTSNPN, CDR2 SVGIG, per germline (reference sequence). The CDR3 covers 14 residues. The CDR3 protein is CAWSVLGINEKLFF. The CDR3 DNA is TGTGCCTGGAGTGTACTAGGCATTAATGAAAAACTGTTTTTT.

V and J are TRBV18 and TRBJ2-7; D gene ambiguous. Germline values: CDR1 KGHSH, CDR2 LQKENI. The CDR3 extends over 14 amino acids. V was trimmed by 2 bases and J by 2 bases, leaving 10 bases between them. The CDR3 DNA reads TGTGCCAGCTCACCAGATAAGGGTCCCTACGAGCAGTACTTC. Translated, it gives CASSPDKGPYEQYF.

The chain joins TRBV5-1 to TRBJ2-2; no definite D call. Germline V gives CDR1 SGHRS, CDR2 YFSETQ. Deletions cut 0 bases from V and 0 bases from J, with 6 bases between. This CDR3 has 15 residues. The CDR3 DNA sequence: TGCGCCAGCAGCTTGGTCGGTACGAACACCGGGGAGCTGTTTTTT. Amino acid sequence: CASSLVGTNTGELFF.

V and J are TRBV27 and TRBJ2-6; D gene unclear. The germline V gene has CDR1 MNHEY and CDR2 SMNVEV (reference sequence). The CDR3 is 13 amino acids. With 6 bases removed from V and 1 base from J, the gap between germline ends came to 4 bases. The CDR3 protein is CASRSSGANVLTF. The CDR3 DNA sequence: TGTGCCAGCAGGAGTTCTGGGGCCAACGTCCTGACTTTC. The full variable domain, in which reference TRBV27 and TRBJ2-6 provide the parts outside the CDR3, is EAQVTQNPRYLITVTGKKLTVTCSQNMNHEYMSWYRQDPGLGLRQIYYSMNVEVTDKGDVPEGYKVSRKEKRNFPLILESPSPNQTSLYFCASRSSGANVLTFGAGSRLTVL.

Only one count was recorded for this clone. The genes are TRBV19 and TRBJ2-1, with D perhaps TRBD1 (7 bases). Germline values: CDR1 LNHDA, CDR2 SQIVND (reference sequence). The ends were cut back, 9 bases at V and 6 bases at J, with 15 bases in the middle. The CDR3 consists of 13 residues. The CDR3 spells CASRSGGINEQFF. In DNA, the CDR3 is TGTGCCAGCCGGTCAGGGGGGATCAATGAGCAGTTCTTC. Variable domain in full (rest from reference TRBV19 and TRBJ2-1): DGGITQSPKYLFRKEGQNVTLSCEQNLNHDAMYWYRQDPGQGLRLIYYSQIVNDFQKGDIAEGYSVSREKKESFPLTVTSAQKNPTAFYLCASRSGGINEQFFGPGTRLTVL.

The chain has TRBV6-5 and TRBJ2-7; the D gene could be TRBD1 or TRBD2 (5 bases each). The CDR3 consists of 12 residues. Germline lookup yields CDR1 MNHEY and CDR2 SVGAGI. Trimming took 6 bases from V and 3 from J, leaving 9 bases between them. Here the CDR3 DNA reads TGTGCCAGCAGCAGGGACGGCTACGAGCAGTACTTC. Amino acid sequence: CASSRDGYEQYF.

The chain recombines TRBV11-2 with TRBJ2-7; TRBD1 aligns across 8 bases. The germline gives CDR1 SGHAT, CDR2 FQNNGV. The CDR3 has 15 amino acids. After removal of 7 bases from V and 3 bases from J, the junction contained 11 bases not matched to a gene. CDR3 amino acids: CASNSIRDRRYEQYF. In DNA form, the CDR3 reads TGTGCCAGCAACTCAATCCGGGACAGGCGCTACGAGCAGTACTTC.

The V call is TRBV7-2, the J call TRBJ1-4; D is unresolved. The V end was cut by 4 bases, the J end by 8 bases, with 14 bases between. The CDR3 is made up of 14 amino acids. Germline V lookup: CDR1 SGHTA, CDR2 FQGNSA. CDR3 DNA: TGTGCCAGCAGCTCCTACGTAACACAGGAAAAACTGTTTTTT. Its protein is CASSSYVTQEKLFF.

This clone was picked up one time. V gene TRBV30 combines with J gene TRBJ1-4; D is unresolved. Germline V gives CDR1 GTSNPN, CDR2 SVGIG (reference sequence). The CDR3 loop spans 18 amino acids. V lost 1 base to trimming and J lost 0 bases, with 18 bases between them. In nucleotides, the CDR3 is TGTGCCTGGAGTGCTAACCGGTTGGCTATTGCAACTAATGAAAAACTGTTTTTT. Translated, it gives CAWSANRLAIATNEKLFF.

Concerning this clone itself: At one end, the junction sequence differs from germline, possibly due to a read error. The gene calls are TRBV23-1 and TRBJ2-3; a possible D gene is TRBD2 (6 bases). TRBV23-1 is an ORF; its function is uncertain. This CDR3 is built from 17 residues. The CDR3 coding sequence is TGCGCCAGCACTCAATCCGGGGACTTCCCCTTCACAGATACGCAGTATTTT. This codes for CASTQSGDFPFTDTQYF.

V and J are TRBV27 and TRBJ2-7; D possibly corresponds to TRBD1 (5 bases). Trimming cost V 2 bases and J 1 base, with 15 bases left between them. CDR1 MNHEY and CDR2 SMNVEV come from the germline V gene (reference sequence). The CDR3 is 16 amino acids. CDR3: CASSLSMGPSSYEQYF. The CDR3 nucleotides read TGTGCCAGCAGTTTAAGTATGGGGCCTAGTTCCTACGAGCAGTACTTC.

The rearrangement links TRBV5-1 to TRBJ2-1, with 10 nucleotides matching TRBD2. Trimming took 1 base from V and 8 from J; bases not matched to a gene: 9. This CDR3 has 16 residues. Germline V gene lookup returns CDR1 SGHRS and CDR2 YFSETQ. The CDR3, as DNA: TGCGCCAGCAGCTTGATCCAGCGGGAGGGGCGCGATGAGCAGTTCTTC. It codes for CASSLIQREGRDEQFF. The full variable domain, completed using reference TRBV5-1 and TRBJ2-1, is KAGVTQTPRYLIKTRGQQVTLSCSPISGHRSVSWYQQTPGQGLQFLFEYFSETQRNKGNFPGRFSGRQFSNSRSEMNVSTLELGDSALYLCASSLIQREGRDEQFFGPGTRLTVL.

The CDR3 spells CSAHLGGLTDTQYF. The CDR3 nucleotides are TGCAGCGCGCACCTGGGGGGGCTCACAGATACGCAGTATTTT. This chain uses TRBV29-1 with TRBJ2-3; D possibly corresponds to TRBD2 (7 bases). Trimming took off 7 bases at V and 2 bases at J, with 16 bases between the two ends. This CDR3 region has 14 residues. Per germline, CDR1 SQVTM and CDR2 ANQGSEA.

V gene TRBV19 combines with J gene TRBJ2-3; 9 bases match TRBD2. After removal of 8 bases from V and 5 bases from J, the junction contained 11 bases not matched to a gene. The germline gives CDR1 LNHDA, CDR2 SQIVND (reference sequence). The CDR3 is 15 residues long. CDR3 coding DNA: TGTGCCAGTGTTAGATCGTCGACTAGCGGAGATACGCAGTATTTT. It specifies CASVRSSTSGDTQYF. The whole variable domain, remainder taken from reference TRBV19 and TRBJ2-3, is DGGITQSPKYLFRKEGQNVTLSCEQNLNHDAMYWYRQDPGQGLRLIYYSQIVNDFQKGDIAEGYSVSREKKESFPLTVTSAQKNPTAFYLCASVRSSTSGDTQYFGPGTRLTVL.